The T cell receptor (beta chain) described here comes from a study of T cell repertoires in cytomegalovirus infection. Across the study: In public TCR beta signatures, there were indications of both CMV infection and matching HLA type.

TCRdb itself ran the reads through MiXCR, one entry per CDR3 protein. The profile shows 150,000 or so distinct CDR3 sequences, about 25% of them singletons. General observations from the study: CMV-specific TCR beta clonotypes restricted by HLA-C dominated the ex vivo response. Summed frequency of public TCR beta families distinguished CMV carriers with the relevant HLA.

Concerning this clonotype: The antigen remains unidentified.

CDR1 and CDR2 (germline): MDHEN, SYDVKM. This CDR3 has 15 residues. The ends were cut back, 1 base at V and 0 bases at J, with 4 bases in the middle. The chain carries TRBV28 and TRBJ2-6; no clear D gene. Sequencing input: PBMCs. The source of this sequence is a human donor in good health (CMV status not recorded). Some clones in this sample may be carry-over from other donors' samples. CDR3 nucleotides: TGTGCCAGCAGTTTATTCACCTCTGGGGCCAACGTCCTGACTTTC. Amino acid sequence: CASSLFTSGANVLTF.